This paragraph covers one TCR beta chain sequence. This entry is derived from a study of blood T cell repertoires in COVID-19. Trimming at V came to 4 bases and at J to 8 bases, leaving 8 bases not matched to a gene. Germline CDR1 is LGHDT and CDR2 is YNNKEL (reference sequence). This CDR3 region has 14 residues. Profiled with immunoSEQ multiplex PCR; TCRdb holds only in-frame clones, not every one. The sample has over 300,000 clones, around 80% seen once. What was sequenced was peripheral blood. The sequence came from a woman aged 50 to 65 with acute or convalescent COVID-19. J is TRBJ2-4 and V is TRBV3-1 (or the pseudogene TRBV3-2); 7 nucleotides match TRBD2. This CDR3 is CASSPSGAVDIQYF. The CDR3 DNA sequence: TGTGCCAGCAGCCCCAGCGGGGCGGTTGACATTCAGTACTTC.